These T cell receptor beta chains were read from a single sample in a study of blood T cell repertoires in COVID-19. The method was immunoSEQ multiplex PCR; TCRdb's version includes in-frame clones alone and lacks a portion of them. The sample carries 150,000 or so clones, roughly 89% recorded once. Specimen: peripheral blood. Every receptor here comes from a man between 50 and 59 years old with acute or convalescent COVID-19. Each CDR3 is given with its conserved first and last residue. D genes are given only for firm matches. Expanded clones get a size class; other rows say once, few or many, or leave the size out.

CDR3nt	CDR3aa	d_gene	v_gene	abundance	j_gene
TGTGCCAGCAGTCAAAGCAACACTGAAGCTTTCTTT	CASSQSNTEAFF	NA	TRBV12-3/TRBV12-4	NA	TRBJ1-1
TGTGCCAGCAGCTCGACAGGGGGCTGGTCTCGGGAACTGCAAGAGACCCAGTACTTC	CASSSTGGWSRELQETQYF	TRBD1	TRBV7-8	NA	TRBJ2-5
TGTGCCAGCAGTTTGGGCCAGATCTATGGCTACACCTTC	CASSLGQIYGYTF	NA	TRBV12-3/TRBV12-4	NA	TRBJ1-2
TGTGCCAGCAGCTTAGAACAGGGGTTCTATGAGCAGTTCTTC	CASSLEQGFYEQFF	TRBD1	TRBV7-8	NA	TRBJ2-1
TGTGCCAGCAGCTTAGTCGTAGCGGGAGGAGACAATGAGCAGTTCTTC	CASSLVVAGGDNEQFF	TRBD2	TRBV7-6	NA	TRBJ2-1
TGTGCCAGTCGGACAGGCAACACCGGGGAGCTGTTTTTT	CASRTGNTGELFF	TRBD1	TRBV12-3/TRBV12-4	few	TRBJ2-2
TGTGCCAGCCGCAGGGAGGGGGACACCGGGGAGCTGTTTTTT	CASRREGDTGELFF	NA	TRBV2	NA	TRBJ2-2
TGTGCCAGCTCACCCCAGGTAGCGGGAGCCTACAATGAGCAGTTCTTC	CASSPQVAGAYNEQFF	TRBD2	TRBV18	NA	TRBJ2-1
TGTGCCAGCAGTTTCAGCGGGGGGAAGGTAGATACGCAGTATTTT	CASSFSGGKVDTQYF	TRBD2	TRBV27	NA	TRBJ2-3
TGTGCCAGCAGCTTTGGCGGCTCCTACGAGCAGTACTTC	CASSFGGSYEQYF	NA	TRBV5-4	once	TRBJ2-7
TGTGCCAGCAGTGACAGGGGGCGCGACACCGGGGAGCTGTTTTTT	CASSDRGRDTGELFF	TRBD1	TRBV25-1	NA	TRBJ2-2
TGTGCCAGCAGCATAGACGGGGACAGCTCCTATAATTCACCCCTCCACTTT	CASSIDGDSSYNSPLHF	TRBD1	TRBV7-8	few	TRBJ1-6
TGTGCCAGCAGTTTATGGCAGGGGGTAGTCGGGGAGCTGTTTTTT	CASSLWQGVVGELFF	TRBD1	TRBV27	NA	TRBJ2-2
TGTGCCAGCAGTGAAGGTGGGCAGTTCCCCTACGAGCAGTACTTC	CASSEGGQFPYEQYF	NA	TRBV6-1	NA	TRBJ2-7